One and the same sample provided the 24 T cell receptor beta chains below, sequenced in a study of T cell responses to AZD1222 COVID-19 vaccine. Sequenced by immunoSEQ multiplex PCR; TCRdb stores in-frame clones only, minus some. The repertoire has some 120,000 clones, roughly 89% of them found once; the top ten carry around 4.5%. The specimen comprised peripheral blood, sampled on day 0 of AZD1222 vaccination. The receptors come from an adult in good health.

The chain has TRBV6-5 and TRBJ2-7, with D possibly called TRBD1 or TRBD2 (6 bases each). With 6 bases removed from V and 6 bases from J, the gap between germline ends came to 15 bases. This CDR3 has 13 amino acids. CDR1 is MNHEY and CDR2 is SVGAGI in the germline V gene. CDR3 sequence: CASRSRGEGEQYF. The CDR3 region has the DNA TGTGCCAGCAGATCAAGGGGGGAAGGCGAGCAGTACTTC.

The rearrangement links TRBV25-1 to TRBJ1-6; 7 bases agree with TRBD1. Germline V gene data show CDR1 as MGHDK and CDR2 as SYGVNS. This CDR3 spans 15 amino acids. V gave up 1 base and J gave up 7 bases; unmatched junction bases: 4. The CDR3, as DNA: TGTGCCAGCAGTGAATCGGTCAGGGGGAATTCACCCCTCCACTTT. It yields the protein CASSESVRGNSPLHF.

The chain couples TRBV30 to TRBJ1-5; D remains ambiguous. The CDR3 has 15 residues. Trimming took 5 bases from V and 3 from J, leaving 17 bases between them. Germline V lookup: CDR1 GTSNPN, CDR2 SVGIG (reference sequence). CDR3 sequence (DNA): TGTGCCTGGGATCAAGATAGGGCAGCCAATCAGCCCCAGCATTTT. It is translated as CAWDQDRAANQPQHF.

The chain recombines TRBV2 with TRBJ1-5, with D possibly matching TRBD1 (6 bases). Trimming took off 3 bases at V and 1 base at J, with 10 bases between the two ends. This CDR3 has 15 residues. Per germline, CDR1 SNHLY and CDR2 FYNNEI. CDR3 coding DNA: TGTGCCAGCAGTGACCAGGGGAACAGCAATCAGCCCCAGCATTTT. This translates into CASSDQGNSNQPQHF.

The J gene is TRBJ1-2, the V gene TRBV19; no definite D call. Germline CDR1 reads LNHDA; CDR2 reads SQIVND (reference sequence). The CDR3 length is 12 residues. The germline V and J ends were trimmed by 1 base and 8 bases, with 8 bases remaining between them. The CDR3 region has the DNA TGTGCCAGTAGTATAGGGCGAGGCGGCTACACCTTC. As protein: CASSIGRGGYTF.

The chain is built from TRBV5-6 and TRBJ2-2, with 10 bases identical to TRBD1. The CDR3 is 18 residues long. Losses at the gene ends were 0 bases for V and 9 bases for J; bases not matched to a gene: 14. Germline-derived CDR1 and CDR2 are SGHDT and YYEEEE. For the CDR3, the DNA is TGTGCCAGCAGCTTGGGACGAACCCGGGACAGGGGTTCCCGGGAGCTGTTTTTT. Translation: CASSLGRTRDRGSRELFF. The entire variable domain, with the rest obtained from reference TRBV5-6 and TRBJ2-2, is as follows: DAGVTQSPTHLIKTRGQQVTLRCSPKSGHDTVSWYQQALGQGPQFIFQYYEEEERQRGNFPDRFSGHQFPNYSSELNVNALLLGDSALYLCASSLGRTRDRGSRELFFGEGSRLTVL.

This rearrangement joins TRBV3-1 (or the pseudogene TRBV3-2) to TRBJ2-3; D not certain. The germline CDR1 and CDR2 sequences are LGHDT and YNNKEL (reference sequence). The CDR3 has 15 residues. Trimming removed 2 bases at V and 0 bases at J, with 9 bases between. CDR3 sequence: CASSQNTASTDTQYF. Here the CDR3 DNA reads TGTGCCAGCAGCCAAAACACGGCTAGCACAGATACGCAGTATTTT.

This clone has only one observation. The chain has TRBV4-1 and TRBJ2-7, with D tentatively TRBD1 or TRBD2 (6 bases each). CDR1 MGHRA and CDR2 YSYEKL come from the germline V gene. The CDR3 has 15 residues. Trimming took off 0 bases at V and 4 bases at J, with 13 bases between the two ends. This CDR3 is CASSQEGGRNYEQYF. For the CDR3, the DNA is TGCGCCAGCAGCCAAGAAGGGGGGCGGAATTACGAGCAGTACTTC.

This chain links TRBV7-8 with TRBJ2-2; D not certain. The CDR3 is made up of 13 amino acids. The germline V and J ends were trimmed by 1 base and 6 bases, with 6 bases remaining between them. Germline CDR1 is SGHVS and CDR2 is FQNEAQ. The CDR3 DNA reads as TGTGCCAGCAGCTTAGAAGCCGCCGGGGAGCTGTTTTTT. Protein product: CASSLEAAGELFF.

This clone came up once. V is TRBV5-1 and J is TRBJ2-1; TRBD1 matches at 8 bases. From germline, CDR1 is SGHRS and CDR2 YFSETQ. The junction had 4 bases not matched to a gene; V was cut back by 5 bases and J by 0 bases. The CDR3 loop spans 15 amino acids. CDR3 region: CASRGTGNSYNEQFF. The CDR3 DNA is TGCGCCAGCAGGGGGACAGGAAACTCCTACAATGAGCAGTTCTTC.

The chain recombines TRBV27 with TRBJ2-7; D tentatively fits TRBD1 or TRBD2 (5 bases each). The germline CDR1 and CDR2 sequences are MNHEY and SMNVEV (reference sequence). The germline V and J ends were trimmed by 6 bases and 5 bases, with 17 bases remaining between them. CDR3 size: 14 residues. CDR3 DNA: TGTGCCAGCAGCAACCGGGGCCGCCCCGACGAGCAGTACTTC. It is translated as CASSNRGRPDEQYF.

V usage is TRBV7-9 and J usage is TRBJ1-4; perhaps TRBD1 as D (6 bases). Germline CDR1 SEHNR, CDR2 FQNEAQ (reference sequence). V was trimmed by 5 bases and J by 7 bases, leaving 11 bases between them. The CDR3 has 13 amino acids. The CDR3 nucleotides are TGTGCCAGCAGCCGGGACATCGGTGAAAAACTGTTTTTT. This encodes CASSRDIGEKLFF.

The genes are TRBV27 and TRBJ2-3; possible D gene TRBD2, 5 bases. The CDR3 loop spans 14 amino acids. V shed 9 bases and J shed 0 bases, with 13 bases lying between them. Germline V gene sequence: CDR1 MNHEY, CDR2 SMNVEV (reference sequence). CDR3 residues: CASQAGVSTDTQYF. CDR3 coding DNA: TGTGCCAGTCAGGCCGGGGTGAGCACAGATACGCAGTATTTT.

The gene calls are TRBV28 and TRBJ2-1; tentatively, D is TRBD1 or TRBD2 (5 bases each). Germline V gene sequence: CDR1 MDHEN, CDR2 SYDVKM. The CDR3 contains 14 residues. V dropped 5 bases and J dropped 9 bases, with 17 bases sitting between them. CDR3 sequence: CASSPRGEICEQFF. The CDR3 coding sequence is TGTGCCAGCAGTCCCAGAGGGGAGATTTGTGAGCAGTTCTTC.

This clone is a singleton in its sample. The CDR3 nucleotides are TGTGCCAGCAGCTTAAGGGGGACAGAACAATTCGATACGCAGTATTTT. It is translated as CASSLRGTEQFDTQYF. The chain joins TRBV7-9 to TRBJ2-3; 7 positions agree with TRBD1. V gave up 2 bases and J gave up 6 bases; unmatched junction bases: 11. The CDR3 covers 16 residues. Germline V gives CDR1 SEHNR, CDR2 FQNEAQ (reference sequence).

The rearrangement links TRBV14 to TRBJ2-2; D is perhaps TRBD1 or TRBD2 (5 bases each). This CDR3 comprises 15 residues. The germline gives CDR1 SGHDN, CDR2 FVKESK. Trimming took off 4 bases at V and 4 bases at J, with 13 bases between the two ends. CDR3 DNA sequence: TGTGCCAGCAGCCCACTGGGGGTAGGCACCGGGGAGCTGTTTTTT. Amino acid sequence: CASSPLGVGTGELFF.

V is TRBV18 and J is TRBJ2-1; D is uncertain. From germline, CDR1 is KGHSH and CDR2 LQKENI. Trimming took off 5 bases at V and 8 bases at J, with 10 bases between the two ends. This CDR3 has 12 amino acids. CDR3 DNA: TGTGCCAGCTCATCCTTAGGCGATGAGCAGTTCTTC. Translating gives CASSSLGDEQFF.

This clone is a singleton in its sample. The chain links TRBV5-6 to TRBJ1-2; D is unresolved. Trimming left V 3 bases short and J 1 base short, with 13 bases between. This CDR3 region has 15 residues. Germline assignment: CDR1 SGHDT and CDR2 YYEEEE. In DNA form, the CDR3 reads TGTGCCAGCAGCTATGGGATTTCCCTTAACTATGGCTACACCTTC. Translated: CASSYGISLNYGYTF.

The chain employs TRBV7-6 and TRBJ2-3; 9 bases line up with TRBD2. The CDR3 loop spans 17 amino acids. Germline V lookup: CDR1 SGHVS, CDR2 FNYEAQ. Trimming took 0 bases from V and 6 from J; bases not matched to a gene: 10. CDR3 amino acids: CASSLAPDSGSRDTQYF. Written as DNA, the CDR3 is TGTGCCAGCAGCTTAGCGCCCGATAGCGGGAGTCGGGATACGCAGTATTTT.

The J gene is TRBJ1-1, the V gene TRBV5-4; 8 bases are a match to TRBD1. V trimming: 2 bases; J trimming: 4 bases; junction bases outside the gene matches: 4. This CDR3 region has 14 residues. Germline assignment: CDR1 SGHNT and CDR2 YYREEE (reference sequence). CDR3 DNA: TGTGCCAGCAGCTTATCAGGGGGCCCCACTGAAGCTTTCTTT. It translates to CASSLSGGPTEAFF.

The J gene is TRBJ1-1, the V gene TRBV7-9; TRBD1 is a possible D gene (5 bases). V lost 5 bases, J lost 3 bases, and 19 bases lay in between. CDR3 size: 16 residues. CDR1 SEHNR and CDR2 FQNEAQ come from the germline V gene (reference sequence). The CDR3 DNA reads as TGTGCCAGCAGCCCCAGGGTACGGGCTGCGGACACTGAAGCTTTCTTT. Protein product: CASSPRVRAADTEAFF.

This clone was observed a single time. The rearrangement links TRBV6-1 to TRBJ2-1, with 8 bases that match TRBD1. The CDR3 consists of 15 residues. Germline CDR1 MNHNS, CDR2 SASEGT. With V trimmed by 3 bases and J by 3 bases, 4 bases remained unmatched. In nucleotides, the CDR3 is TGTGCCAGCAGTGACAAGGGACAGGTCTACAATGAGCAGTTCTTC. Its protein product is CASSDKGQVYNEQFF.

This chain uses TRBV30 with TRBJ2-7; TRBD1 might be the D (6 bases). The germline V gene has CDR1 GTSNPN and CDR2 SVGIG (reference sequence). Deletions cut 3 bases from V and 0 bases from J, with 15 bases between. The CDR3 covers 15 residues. CDR3 coding DNA: TGTGCCTGGAGGTCCCGAGGGACAAGCTCCTACGAGCAGTACTTC. Translated, it gives CAWRSRGTSSYEQYF.

The chain has TRBV13 and TRBJ2-7; 10 bases map to TRBD2. From germline, CDR1 is PRHDT and CDR2 FYEKMQ (reference sequence). The V gene end was trimmed by 5 bases and the J gene end by 2 bases; junction bases not matched to a gene: 12. This CDR3 comprises 17 residues. Here the CDR3 reads CASSHPALAGATYEQYF. The DNA for the CDR3 is TGTGCCAGCAGCCACCCTGCCCTAGCGGGGGCCACCTACGAGCAGTACTTC.